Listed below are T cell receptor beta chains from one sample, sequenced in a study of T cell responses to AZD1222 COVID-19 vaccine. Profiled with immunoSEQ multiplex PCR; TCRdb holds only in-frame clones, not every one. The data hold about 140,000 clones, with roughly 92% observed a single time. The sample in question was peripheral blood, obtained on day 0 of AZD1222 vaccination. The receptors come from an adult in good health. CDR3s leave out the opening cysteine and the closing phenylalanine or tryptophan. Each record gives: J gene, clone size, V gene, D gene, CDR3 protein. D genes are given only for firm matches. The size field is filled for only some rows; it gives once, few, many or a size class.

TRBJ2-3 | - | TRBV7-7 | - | ASSRDIARTDTQY
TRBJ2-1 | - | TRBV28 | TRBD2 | ASGSGSYNEQF
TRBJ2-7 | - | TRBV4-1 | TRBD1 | ASSHSQGSHYEQY
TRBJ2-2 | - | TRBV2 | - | ASREWTVNTGELF
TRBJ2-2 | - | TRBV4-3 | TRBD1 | ASSPGVGTGYTGELF
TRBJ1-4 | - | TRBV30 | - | AWSQVQTNEKLF
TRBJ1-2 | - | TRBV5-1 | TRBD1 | ASSPGGGANYGYT
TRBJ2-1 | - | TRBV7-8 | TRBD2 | ASSAPGLAGNEQF
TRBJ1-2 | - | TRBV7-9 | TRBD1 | ASTKDRAYGYT
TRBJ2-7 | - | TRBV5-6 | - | ASSLSPGTVLDA
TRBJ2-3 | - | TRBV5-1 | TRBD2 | TSSLGGRADTQY
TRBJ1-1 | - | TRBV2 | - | ASRDGTRNTEAF
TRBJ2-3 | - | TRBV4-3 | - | ASSQDWESVWGTDTQY
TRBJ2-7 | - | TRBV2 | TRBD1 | ASRAGTGSYEQY
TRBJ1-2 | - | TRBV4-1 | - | ASSQATTQGYYGYT
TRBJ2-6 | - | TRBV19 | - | ASSGSPGRSGANVLT
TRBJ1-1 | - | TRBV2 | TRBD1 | ASSSGTGNTEAF
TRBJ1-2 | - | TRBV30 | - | AWSHRGSDGYT
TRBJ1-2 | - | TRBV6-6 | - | ASTPPQINYGYT
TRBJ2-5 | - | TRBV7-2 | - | ASSLGRRETQY
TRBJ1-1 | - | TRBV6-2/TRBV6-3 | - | ASSYGSSGGTEAF
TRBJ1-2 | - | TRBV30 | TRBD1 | AWRFRGPSYGYT
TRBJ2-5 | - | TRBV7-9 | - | ASSPRVSSTQETQY
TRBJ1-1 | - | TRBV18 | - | ASSLYRGNTEAF
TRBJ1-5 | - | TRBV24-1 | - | ATSDGRESQH
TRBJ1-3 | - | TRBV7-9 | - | ASSPGTAGNTIY
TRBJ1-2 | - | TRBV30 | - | AWRDNNYGYT
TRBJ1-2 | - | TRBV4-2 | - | ASSQDMAPTNYGYT
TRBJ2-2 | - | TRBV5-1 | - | ASSFQGGVNTGELF
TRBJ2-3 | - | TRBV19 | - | ASSPRTEGPDTQY
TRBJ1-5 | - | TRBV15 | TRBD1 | ATSSTGGEGNQPQH
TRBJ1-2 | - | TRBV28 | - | ASRTPGTGGPYGYT
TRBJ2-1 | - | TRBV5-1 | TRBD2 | ASTGGGGGPYNEQF
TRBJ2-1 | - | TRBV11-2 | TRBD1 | ASSAGTGSYNEQF
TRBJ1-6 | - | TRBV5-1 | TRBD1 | ASSPGTGQGSPLH
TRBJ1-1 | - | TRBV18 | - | ASSPLATSMNTEAF
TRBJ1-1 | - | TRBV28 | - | ASSSTLELNTEAF
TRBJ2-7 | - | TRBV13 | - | ASSSRPGQSYEQY
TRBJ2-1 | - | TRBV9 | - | ASSLAGGTTYNEQF
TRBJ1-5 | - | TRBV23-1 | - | ATPGGVNQPQH
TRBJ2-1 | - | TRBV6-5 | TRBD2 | ASSYSGGGLAAF
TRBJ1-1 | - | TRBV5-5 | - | ASRLGGGTEAF
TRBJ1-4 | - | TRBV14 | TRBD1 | ASSGYRGLREKLF
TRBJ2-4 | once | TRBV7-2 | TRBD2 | ASSLGDSGLLSRNIQY
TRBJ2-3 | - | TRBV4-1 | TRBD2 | ASSQELADVTDTQY
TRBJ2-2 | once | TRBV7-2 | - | ASSPPAVHTGELF
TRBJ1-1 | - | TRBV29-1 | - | SGQLNTEAF
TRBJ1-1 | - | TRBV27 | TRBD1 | ASSLAGQGPFEAF
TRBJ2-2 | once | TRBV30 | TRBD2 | AWNVAGGPNTGELF
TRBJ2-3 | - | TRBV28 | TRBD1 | ASSFGPGQTISTDTQY